These 3 T cell receptor beta chains came from one sample sequenced in a study of T cell repertoires in cytomegalovirus infection. TCRdb recomputed calls from the reads with MiXCR, one row per CDR3 protein. The sample lists under 850,000 distinct CDR3 sequences, less than 40% occurring once. Sequenced: PBMCs. The origin of the receptors is a human donor in good health (CMV status not recorded). Some clones in this sample may be carry-over from other donors' samples.

The chain employs TRBV20-1 and TRBJ1-2; possibly TRBD1 for D (6 bases). The CDR3 spans 13 residues. V gave up 3 bases and J gave up 0 bases, with 8 bases separating them. The germline V gene has CDR1 DFQATT and CDR2 SNEGSKA (reference sequence). CDR3 amino acids: CSASQGTNYGYTF. DNA of the CDR3: TGCAGTGCTAGTCAGGGGACTAACTATGGCTACACCTTC.

This clonotype was found many times. The J gene is TRBJ1-1, the V gene TRBV7-8, with D maybe TRBD1 (6 bases). The CDR3 has 16 amino acids. The V gene lost 8 bases and the J gene lost 1 base, with 20 bases spanning the gap. Germline loops: CDR1 SGHVS, CDR2 FQNEAQ. The CDR3 spells CASRSVQGAGNTEAFF. The CDR3 DNA follows: TGTGCCAGCCGATCCGTACAGGGCGCGGGGAACACTGAAGCTTTCTTT.

This clonotype was found many times. The CDR3 DNA reads as TGTGCCAGCAGCTTAAGGGAGACCGAAGAGACCCAGTACTTC. Its translation: CASSLRETEETQYF. The V call is TRBV7-9, the J call TRBJ2-5, with a possible D match to TRBD2 (5 bases). V dropped 2 bases and J dropped 3 bases, with 10 bases sitting between them. This CDR3 spans 14 amino acids. CDR1 and CDR2 (germline): SEHNR, FQNEAQ (reference sequence).